What follows are 14 T cell receptor beta chains derived from one specimen sequenced in a study of spatial heterogeneity in lung cancer. Time point reported: sample taken at primary tumor resection. Sequencing of whole RNA from tumor, nontumor lung or frozen PBMC involved no sorting. A single record per CDR3 protein comes from TCRdb applying MiXCR to the 5' RACE reads. The table has 6,500 to 9,000 distinct CDR3 sequences, roughly 8.6% seen once. The sequencing here drew on PBMCs, taken at surgery. The receptors come from a male donor with early-stage non-small cell lung cancer.

With respect to this clonotype: Little can be read into the size of this beta chain, an off-target read in a library designed for alpha chains. The chain uses TRBV18 and TRBJ2-3; D is undetermined. The V end lost 0 bases, the J end lost 2 bases, and 12 bases lay between the germline ends. The CDR3 is 16 residues long. The germline gives CDR1 KGHSH, CDR2 LQKENI. CDR3 sequence: CASSPPAEGFTDTQYF. CDR3 nucleotides: TGTGCCAGCTCACCACCGGCCGAAGGATTCACAGATACGCAGTATTTT. Based on the CDR3 plus reference TRBV18 and TRBJ2-3, the full variable domain is NAGVMQNPRHLVRRRGQEARLRCSPMKGHSHVYWYRQLPEEGLKFMVYLQKENIIDESGMPKERFSAEFPKEGPSILRIQQVVRGDSAAYFCASSPPAEGFTDTQYFGPGTRLTVL.

This clonotype occurred a few times. This beta chain came through as a stray read in a library set up for alpha chains, and its size says little. The chain joins TRBV6-2 or TRBV6-3 to TRBJ2-5; weak D call: TRBD1 (5 bases). CDR1 MNHEY and CDR2 SVGEGT come from the germline V gene. Trimming stripped 7 bases from V and 1 base from J, with 10 bases between. The CDR3 loop spans 13 amino acids. The CDR3 DNA sequence: TGTGCCAGCAACGGACAACCCCAAGAGACCCAGTACTTC. Protein sequence: CASNGQPQETQYF.

This clonotype has a count of ten or more. In a library made to pick up alpha chains, this beta chain is a stray read with a size that means little. This chain uses TRBV5-1 with TRBJ2-1, with 11 bases lining up with TRBD2. The CDR3 runs 18 residues. The V and J ends lost 2 bases and 5 bases, in that order; junction bases with no gene match: 12. Germline V gives CDR1 SGHRS, CDR2 YFSETQ. The CDR3, as DNA: TGCGCCAGCAGCTTTTCCCCTTCCGGGACTAGCGGAGACAATGAGCAGTTCTTC. Translation: CASSFSPSGTSGDNEQFF.

This clonotype has a count of ten or more. Because the library targeted alpha chains, this beta chain is an off-target read whose size means little. The V call is TRBV12-5, the J call TRBJ2-3; D not certain. CDR3 length: 13 amino acids. Germline V lookup: CDR1 LGHNT, CDR2 FRNRAP. Trimming removed 0 bases at V and 2 bases at J, with 3 bases between. The CDR3 region is CASGLVVTDTQYF. The CDR3 DNA sequence: TGTGCTAGTGGTTTGGTAGTCACAGATACGCAGTATTTT.

There are many counts of this clonotype. Because this beta chain is a stray read in a library intended to capture alpha chains, its abundance should not be given much weight. The V and J genes are TRBV5-1 and TRBJ2-2; 8 bases match TRBD1. J gave up 3 bases and V 4 bases, and 8 bases lay outside the gene matches. The CDR3 contains 16 residues. Germline CDR1 reads SGHRS; CDR2 reads YFSETQ. The CDR3 is CASSPADRGYTGELFF. As DNA, the CDR3 is TGCGCCAGCAGCCCAGCAGACAGGGGATACACCGGGGAGCTGTTTTTT.

This clonotype was detected many times. This beta chain is an off-target read within a library intended for alpha chains, so its frequency means little. The chain is built from TRBV11-2 and TRBJ2-5; possibly TRBD2 for D (6 bases). The CDR3 length is 16 residues. Between the trimmed V and J ends, which lost 1 base and 0 bases, there was a span of 12 bases. Germline CDR1 and CDR2: SGHAT and FQNNGV. Here the CDR3 DNA reads TGTGCCAGCAGCTTAGTCGGGGGAGGACACCAAGAGACCCAGTACTTC. This sequence encodes CASSLVGGGHQETQYF.

This clonotype was seen many times. Since it is a stray read in a library aimed at alpha chains, this beta chain has a size that is not meaningful. The chain carries TRBV14 and TRBJ2-7; no clear D. The V gene's germline CDR1 is SGHDN and CDR2 FVKESK. V was trimmed by 3 bases and J by 0 bases, leaving 9 bases between them. The CDR3 covers 14 residues. CDR3 protein: CASSQRTYSYEQYF. The CDR3 nucleotides are TGTGCCAGCAGCCAGCGGACCTACTCCTACGAGCAGTACTTC.

This clonotype is medium-sized (0.01 to 0.1%) in the sample. This beta chain came through as a stray read in a library set up for alpha chains, and its size says little. The rearrangement links TRBV11-2 to TRBJ2-1; the D is unclear. The CDR3 is 13 residues long. The V end was cut by 1 base, the J end by 7 bases, with 8 bases between. CDR1 is SGHAT, CDR2 FQNNGV, per germline. The CDR3 sequence is CASSLGLQNEQFF. The CDR3 DNA sequence: TGTGCCAGCAGCTTAGGTCTCCAAAATGAGCAGTTCTTC.

Many counts were recorded for this clonotype. As an off-target read in a library built for alpha chains, this beta chain has a frequency of little significance. The chain employs TRBV20-1 and TRBJ1-6; TRBD1 matches at 8 bases. CDR1 is DFQATT and CDR2 is SNEGSKA in the germline V gene (reference sequence). V was pared by 6 bases and J by 8 bases, with 9 bases of the junction left unmatched. The CDR3 is 14 amino acids. The CDR3 nucleotides read TGCAGTGCCGAAACAGGGGGTGGTGATTCACCCCTCCACTTT. Translating it yields CSAETGGGDSPLHF.

As regards this clonotype: This beta chain slipped into a library made for alpha chains as a stray read, so its size is not meaningful. V usage is TRBV4-2 and J usage is TRBJ2-7; no clear D. Between the trimmed V and J ends, which lost 0 bases and 0 bases, there was a span of 9 bases. The germline gives CDR1 LGHNA, CDR2 YNFKEQ. The CDR3 covers 15 residues. CDR3 loop: CASSQEAQDSYEQYF. Written as DNA, the CDR3 is TGTGCCAGCAGCCAAGAAGCTCAGGACTCCTACGAGCAGTACTTC.

This clonotype was counted only a few times. In a library made to pick up alpha chains, this beta chain is a stray read with a size that means little. The chain links TRBV5-6 to TRBJ1-1; D not resolved. V was pared by 7 bases and J by 0 bases, with 13 bases between. The germline gives CDR1 SGHDT, CDR2 YYEEEE. This CDR3 comprises 14 residues. CDR3 sequence: CASWERVLNTEAFF. The CDR3 coding sequence is TGTGCCAGCTGGGAACGGGTTCTGAACACTGAAGCTTTCTTT. The complete variable domain, with remaining parts taken from reference TRBV5-6 and TRBJ1-1, reads DAGVTQSPTHLIKTRGQQVTLRCSPKSGHDTVSWYQQALGQGPQFIFQYYEEEERQRGNFPDRFSGHQFPNYSSELNVNALLLGDSALYLCASWERVLNTEAFFGQGTRLTVV.

This clonotype was observed at least ten times. As an off-target read in a library built for alpha chains, this beta chain has a frequency of little significance. The rearrangement uses TRBV28 and TRBJ1-2; D might be TRBD1 (6 bases). Germline values: CDR1 MDHEN, CDR2 SYDVKM. The CDR3 runs to 12 residues. Between the trimmed V and J ends, which lost 4 bases and 8 bases, there was a span of 11 bases. The CDR3: CASSSGVGGYTF. The CDR3 DNA is TGTGCCAGCAGTTCAGGGGTCGGGGGCTACACCTTC.

This clonotype occurred many times. Since it is a stray read in a library aimed at alpha chains, this beta chain has a size that is not meaningful. J is TRBJ1-2 and V is TRBV20-1; 11 bases align to TRBD1. V was clipped by 4 bases and J by 8 bases; unmatched bases: 9. CDR1 DFQATT and CDR2 SNEGSKA come from the germline V gene (reference sequence). CDR3 length: 14 amino acids. The CDR3 sequence: CSAKDRGRIVGYTF. The CDR3 bases are TGCAGTGCTAAGGACAGGGGGCGTATCGTCGGCTACACCTTC.

To note about this clonotype: A library prepared for alpha chains yielded this beta chain as an off-target read; its size is of little meaning. The chain combines TRBV30 with TRBJ2-7, with D uncertain. Germline loops: CDR1 GTSNPN, CDR2 SVGIG (reference sequence). V lost 2 bases to trimming and J lost 9 bases, with 14 bases between them. This CDR3 contains 12 residues. The CDR3 region has the DNA TGTGCCTGGAGTCCAGGACCTAGTTTGCAGTACTTC. The encoded protein is CAWSPGPSLQYF.